This T cell receptor (beta chain) was captured in a study of shared clonotypes between healthy human individuals. Study-wide points: Clonotypes not shared had lower generation probabilities than those common to all four donors. Only blood samples were collected, and tissue repertoires likely differ.

Generated by immunoSEQ multiplex PCR, the TCRdb table keeps only in-frame clones and is missing some. The table lists some 2.1 million clones, over 85% of them singletons. On this clone itself: Its antigen is undetermined.

The donors were adults (healthy and HIV-negative) with no recent acute infections or vaccinations. The V gene end was trimmed by 6 bases and the J gene end by 8 bases; junction bases not matched to a gene: 15. CDR1 is MNHNY, CDR2 SVGAGI, per germline (reference sequence). CDR3 size: 16 residues. V and J are TRBV6-6 and TRBJ2-1; 8 bases fit TRBD2. This TCR derives from a man between 18 and 35 years old in good health. Input material: naive CD4+ T cells sorted from blood. Subset meaning: CD45RA+ positively selected. CDR3 coding DNA: TGTGCCAGCAGGTCCCGGGTAGCGGGATTTGTCCATGAGCAGTTCTTC. This encodes CASRSRVAGFVHEQFF.